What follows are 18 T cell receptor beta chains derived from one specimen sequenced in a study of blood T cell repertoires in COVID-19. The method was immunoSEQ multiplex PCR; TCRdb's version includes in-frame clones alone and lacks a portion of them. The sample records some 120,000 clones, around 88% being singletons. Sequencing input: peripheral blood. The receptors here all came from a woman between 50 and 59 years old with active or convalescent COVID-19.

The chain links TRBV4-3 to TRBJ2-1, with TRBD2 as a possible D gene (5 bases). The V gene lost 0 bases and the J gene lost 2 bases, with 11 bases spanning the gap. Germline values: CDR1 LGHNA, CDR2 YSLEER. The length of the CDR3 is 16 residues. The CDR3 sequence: CASSQEGGYPYNEQFF. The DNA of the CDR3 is TGCGCCAGCAGCCAAGAAGGCGGGTACCCCTACAATGAGCAGTTCTTC.

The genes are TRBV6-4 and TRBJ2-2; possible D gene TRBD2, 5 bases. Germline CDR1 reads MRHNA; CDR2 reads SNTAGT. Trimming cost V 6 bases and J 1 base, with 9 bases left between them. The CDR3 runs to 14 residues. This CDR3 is CASRREMNTGELFF. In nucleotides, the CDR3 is TGTGCCAGCAGAAGGGAGATGAACACCGGGGAGCTGTTTTTT.

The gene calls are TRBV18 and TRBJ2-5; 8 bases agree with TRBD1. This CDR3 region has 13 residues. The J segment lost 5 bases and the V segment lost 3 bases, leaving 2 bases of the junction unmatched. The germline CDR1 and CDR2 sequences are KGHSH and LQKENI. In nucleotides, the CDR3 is TGTGCCAGCTCACCCCGGGACAGGGAGACCCAGTACTTC. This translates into CASSPRDRETQYF.

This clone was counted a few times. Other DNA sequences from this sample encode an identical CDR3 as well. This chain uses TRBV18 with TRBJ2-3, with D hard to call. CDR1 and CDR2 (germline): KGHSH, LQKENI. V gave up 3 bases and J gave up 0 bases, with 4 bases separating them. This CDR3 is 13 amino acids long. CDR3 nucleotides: TGTGCCAGCTCACCCCCTAGCACAGATACGCAGTATTTT. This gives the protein CASSPPSTDTQYF.

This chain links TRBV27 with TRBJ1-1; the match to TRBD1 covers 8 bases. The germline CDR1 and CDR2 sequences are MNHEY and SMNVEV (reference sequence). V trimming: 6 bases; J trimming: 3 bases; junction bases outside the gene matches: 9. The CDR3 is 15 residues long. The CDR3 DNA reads TGTGCCAGCAGCTCCAGCCAGGGGGCGGACACTGAAGCTTTCTTT. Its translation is CASSSSQGADTEAFF.

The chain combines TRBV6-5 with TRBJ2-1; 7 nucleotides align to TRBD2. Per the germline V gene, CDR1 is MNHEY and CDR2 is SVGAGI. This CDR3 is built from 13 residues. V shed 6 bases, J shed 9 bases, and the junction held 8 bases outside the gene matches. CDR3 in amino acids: CASRPSSGTEQFF. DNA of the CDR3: TGTGCCAGCAGACCTTCTAGCGGAACTGAGCAGTTCTTC.

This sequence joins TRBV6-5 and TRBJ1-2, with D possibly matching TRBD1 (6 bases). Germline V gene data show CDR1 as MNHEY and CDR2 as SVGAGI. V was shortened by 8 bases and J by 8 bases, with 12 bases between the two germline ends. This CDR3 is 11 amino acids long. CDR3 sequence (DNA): TGTGCCAGCGTGGAGAGGGGGGGCTACACCTTC. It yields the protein CASVERGGYTF.

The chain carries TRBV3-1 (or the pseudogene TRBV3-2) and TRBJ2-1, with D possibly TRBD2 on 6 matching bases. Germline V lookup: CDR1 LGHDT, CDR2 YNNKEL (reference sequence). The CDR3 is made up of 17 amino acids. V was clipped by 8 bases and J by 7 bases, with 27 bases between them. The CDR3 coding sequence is TGTGCCAGCGACTTCCTTTTGGGACTCCCCACGAGGAATGAGCAGTTCTTC. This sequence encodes CASDFLLGLPTRNEQFF.

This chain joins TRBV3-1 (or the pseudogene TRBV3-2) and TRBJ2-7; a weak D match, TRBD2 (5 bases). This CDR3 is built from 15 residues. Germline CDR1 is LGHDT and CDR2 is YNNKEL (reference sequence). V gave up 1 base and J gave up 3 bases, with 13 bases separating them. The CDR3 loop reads CASSQGGSAVYEQYF. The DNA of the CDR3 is TGTGCCAGCAGCCAAGGTGGGAGTGCAGTCTACGAGCAGTACTTC.

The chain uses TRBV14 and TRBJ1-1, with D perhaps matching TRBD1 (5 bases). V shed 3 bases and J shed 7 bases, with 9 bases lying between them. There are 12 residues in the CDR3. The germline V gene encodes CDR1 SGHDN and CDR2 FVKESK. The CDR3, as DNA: TGTGCCAGCAGCCAGGGGAGGGGTGAAGCTTTCTTT. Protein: CASSQGRGEAFF. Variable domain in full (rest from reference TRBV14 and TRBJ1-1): EAGVTQFPSHSVIEKGQTVTLRCDPISGHDNLYWYRRVMGKEIKFLLHFVKESKQDESGMPNNRFLAERTGGTYSTLKVQPAELEDSGVYFCASSQGRGEAFFGQGTRLTVV.

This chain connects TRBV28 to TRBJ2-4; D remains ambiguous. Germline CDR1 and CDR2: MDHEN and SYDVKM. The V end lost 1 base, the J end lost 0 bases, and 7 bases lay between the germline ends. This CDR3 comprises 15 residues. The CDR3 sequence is CASSLLTGAKNIQYF. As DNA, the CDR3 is TGTGCCAGCAGTTTATTAACGGGAGCCAAAAACATTCAGTACTTC.

The CDR3 protein is CASSHQGSGANVLTF. CDR3 nucleotide sequence: TGTGCCAGCAGCCATCAGGGCTCTGGGGCCAACGTCCTGACTTTC. The V and J genes are TRBV3-1 (or the pseudogene TRBV3-2) and TRBJ2-6; D is perhaps TRBD1 (5 bases). Per germline, CDR1 LGHDT and CDR2 YNNKEL (reference sequence). The length of the CDR3 is 15 residues. The V end was cut by 3 bases, the J end by 0 bases, with 6 bases between.

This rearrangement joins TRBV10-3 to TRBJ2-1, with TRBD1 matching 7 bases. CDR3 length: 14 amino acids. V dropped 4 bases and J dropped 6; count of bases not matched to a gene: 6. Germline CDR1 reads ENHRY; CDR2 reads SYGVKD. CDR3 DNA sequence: TGTGCCATCAGTGGGAGGACAGGTTCCAATGAGCAGTTCTTC. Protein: CAISGRTGSNEQFF.

Here the CDR3 reads CASSLAEGQPQHF. As DNA, the CDR3 is TGTGCCAGCAGCTTAGCGGAGGGTCAGCCCCAGCATTTT. V usage is TRBV7-2 and J usage is TRBJ1-5; unclear D gene. Trimming pared 0 bases from V and 6 bases from J, leaving 6 bases between. The CDR3 consists of 13 residues. Germline CDR1 and CDR2: SGHTA and FQGNSA.

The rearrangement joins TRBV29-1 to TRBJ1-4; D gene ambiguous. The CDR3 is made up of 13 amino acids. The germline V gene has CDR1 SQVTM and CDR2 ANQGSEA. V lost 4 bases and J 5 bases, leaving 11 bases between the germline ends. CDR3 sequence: CSVAPDTNEKLFF. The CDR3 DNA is TGCAGCGTTGCCCCAGACACAAATGAAAAACTGTTTTTT.

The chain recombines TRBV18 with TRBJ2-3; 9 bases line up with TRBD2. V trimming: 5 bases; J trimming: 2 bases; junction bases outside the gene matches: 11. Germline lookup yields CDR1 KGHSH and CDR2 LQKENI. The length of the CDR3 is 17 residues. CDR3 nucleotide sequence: TGTGCCAGCTCATTAGCGTCGCGACTAGCGGACACAGATACGCAGTATTTT. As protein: CASSLASRLADTDTQYF. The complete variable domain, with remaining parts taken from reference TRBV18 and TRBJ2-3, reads NAGVMQNPRHLVRRRGQEARLRCSPMKGHSHVYWYRQLPEEGLKFMVYLQKENIIDESGMPKERFSAEFPKEGPSILRIQQVVRGDSAAYFCASSLASRLADTDTQYFGPGTRLTVL.

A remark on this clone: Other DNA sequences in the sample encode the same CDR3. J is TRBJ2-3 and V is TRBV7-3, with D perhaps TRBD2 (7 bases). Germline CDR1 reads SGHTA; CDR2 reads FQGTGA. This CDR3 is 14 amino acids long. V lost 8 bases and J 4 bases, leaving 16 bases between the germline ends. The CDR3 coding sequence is TGTGCCAGCGAGGAGGGGGGGACCGCAGATACGCAGTATTTT. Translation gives CASEEGGTADTQYF.

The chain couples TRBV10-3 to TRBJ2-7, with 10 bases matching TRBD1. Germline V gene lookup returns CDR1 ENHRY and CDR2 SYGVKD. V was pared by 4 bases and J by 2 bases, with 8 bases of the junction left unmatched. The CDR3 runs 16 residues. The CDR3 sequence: CAISGVPGQGTYEQYF. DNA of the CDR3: TGTGCCATCAGTGGGGTTCCGGGACAGGGGACCTACGAGCAGTACTTC.